The text below deals with one TCR beta chain. Sequenced by immunoSEQ multiplex PCR; TCRdb stores in-frame clones only, minus some. The sample records about 240,000 clones, approximately 78% being singletons. The data were taken from a study of blood T cell repertoires in COVID-19. This CDR3 region has 16 residues. V lost 1 base to trimming and J lost 8 bases, with 15 bases between them. Germline-derived CDR1 and CDR2 are MGHRA and YSYEKL. The material sequenced was peripheral blood. The receptor was derived from a woman between 55 and 75 years old with active or convalescent COVID-19. The V and J genes are TRBV4-1 and TRBJ1-6; tentatively, D is TRBD1 (6 bases). This CDR3 is CASSQGPNQGYSPLHF. DNA of the CDR3: TGCGCCAGCAGCCAAGGACCCAACCAGGGGTATTCACCCCTCCACTTT.